Each of the 12 T cell receptor beta chains below was sequenced from the same sample in a study of cytomegalovirus exposure and HLA in healthy donors. Amplification used 60 Vbeta primers and 13 Jbeta primers. This table comes from immunoSEQ multiplex PCR, and its TCRdb copy is limited to in-frame clones, with some not included. Of roughly 110,000 clones listed, roughly 82% are singletons. The sequencing input was PBMCs. The receptors originated from a woman aged 50 to 60 in good health and CMV-seropositive.

The chain employs TRBV29-1 and TRBJ2-3, with D maybe TRBD2 (6 bases). The length of the CDR3 is 13 residues. Germline CDR1 is SQVTM and CDR2 is ANQGSEA. Trimming left V 5 bases short and J 4 bases short, with 13 bases between. CDR3 in amino acids: CSVRRGLADTQYF. The CDR3 nucleotides read TGCAGCGTTCGGCGGGGATTGGCAGATACGCAGTATTTT.

This clone was found a few times. The chain recombines TRBV27 with TRBJ2-7, with D possibly being TRBD1 (5 bases). Trimming took off 5 bases at V and 6 bases at J, with 14 bases between the two ends. The CDR3 runs 13 residues. Germline CDR1 reads MNHEY; CDR2 reads SMNVEV (reference sequence). The CDR3 loop is CASSQGGLGEQYF. The CDR3 coding sequence is TGTGCCAGCAGTCAGGGTGGTTTGGGCGAGCAGTACTTC.

The J gene is TRBJ2-2, the V gene TRBV4-1; 9 positions agree with TRBD2. The germline V gene encodes CDR1 MGHRA and CDR2 YSYEKL. The V segment lost 2 bases and the J segment 1 base; nucleotides outside the gene matches: 8. The CDR3 is 18 amino acids. The CDR3 DNA reads as TGCGCCAGCAGCCAACCCCAGAGGCGGGGGGGGAACACCGGGGAGCTGTTTTTT. Translating it yields CASSQPQRRGGNTGELFF.

The gene calls are TRBV15 and TRBJ1-1; possibly TRBD1 for D (6 bases). CDR1 and CDR2 from the germline V gene are LNHNV and YYDKDF (reference sequence). The CDR3 runs to 15 residues. Trimming left V 0 bases short and J 5 bases short, with 13 bases between. In nucleotides, the CDR3 is TGTGCCACCAGCAGAGATGCAGGGGTCTTGACTGAAGCTTTCTTT. It specifies CATSRDAGVLTEAFF. Full variable domain (outside the CDR3, taken from reference TRBV15 and TRBJ1-1): DAMVIQNPRYQVTQFGKPVTLSCSQTLNHNVMYWYQQKSSQAPKLLFHYYDKDFNNEADTPDNFQSRRPNTSFCFLDIRSPGLGDTAMYLCATSRDAGVLTEAFFGQGTRLTVV.

The rearrangement uses TRBV5-1 and TRBJ2-3; D is unresolved. CDR3 length: 13 amino acids. Trimming removed 0 bases from V and 0 bases from J, with 2 bases in between. Germline V gene lookup returns CDR1 SGHRS and CDR2 YFSETQ. The CDR3 here is CASSLASTDTQYF. For the CDR3, the DNA is TGCGCCAGCAGCTTGGCGAGCACAGATACGCAGTATTTT.

The chain couples TRBV5-1 to TRBJ1-6; 9 nucleotides align to TRBD1. Per the germline V gene, CDR1 is SGHRS and CDR2 is YFSETQ. This CDR3 region has 15 residues. V lost 4 bases, J lost 8 bases, and 7 bases stayed unmatched. CDR3 nucleotide sequence: TGCGCCAGCAGCCGCGAGGGACAGGGAGATTCACCCCTCCACTTT. This sequence encodes CASSREGQGDSPLHF.

CDR3 bases: TGTGCCAGTAGTAGGTCCAGACTAGGCAGTGTAGCAAAACAAGAGACCCAGTACTTC. Translating it yields CASSRSRLGSVAKQETQYF. The chain carries TRBV19 and TRBJ2-5; D perhaps matches TRBD2 (6 bases). In germline, CDR1 is LNHDA, CDR2 SQIVND (reference sequence). The CDR3 has 19 amino acids. Trimming took off 4 bases at V and 2 bases at J, with 26 bases between the two ends.

A remark on this clone: At one of its ends the junction is not consistent with the germline gene, which may arise from a read error. The chain couples TRBV7-9 to TRBJ1-4; 7 bases line up with TRBD1. Looked up from germline, CDR1 is SEHNR and CDR2 is FQNEAQ (reference sequence). The CDR3 loop spans 16 amino acids. The CDR3 DNA reads as TGTTCCAGCAGCTCTCGCCTGGGACAGCTAACTGAAAAACTGTTTTTT. Translation gives CSSSSRLGQLTEKLFF.

The gene calls are TRBV2 and TRBJ2-7; D is perhaps TRBD1 (6 bases). Germline CDR1 SNHLY, CDR2 FYNNEI. V lost 5 bases to trimming and J lost 0 bases, with 11 bases between them. The CDR3 covers 14 residues. CDR3 residues: CASSPRTASYEQYF. CDR3 DNA sequence: TGTGCCAGCAGTCCCAGGACAGCCTCCTACGAGCAGTACTTC.

V is TRBV9 and J is TRBJ1-2; TRBD1 might be the D (6 bases). V gave up 0 bases and J gave up 6 bases, with 12 bases separating them. The CDR3 has 14 residues. The germline V gene encodes CDR1 SGDLS and CDR2 YYNGEE. The CDR3 DNA reads as TGTGCCAGCAGCGTAGTAAGCAGGGGTGATGGCTACACCTTC. Amino acids: CASSVVSRGDGYTF.

This clone came up a few times. The chain has TRBV6-5 and TRBJ2-7, with TRBD1 matching over 7 bases. The CDR3 length is 14 residues. CDR1 MNHEY and CDR2 SVGAGI come from the germline V gene. Unmatched junction bases numbered 3, after V lost 4 bases and J lost 0 bases. CDR3 DNA sequence: TGTGCCAGCAGTTCCACAGGGGTCTCCTACGAGCAGTACTTC. It yields the protein CASSSTGVSYEQYF.

This chain connects TRBV9 to TRBJ2-1, with TRBD2 matching over 9 bases. Germline V gene sequence: CDR1 SGDLS, CDR2 YYNGEE. Losses at the gene ends were 0 bases for V and 7 bases for J; bases not matched to a gene: 5. This CDR3 contains 15 residues. This CDR3 is CASSVDGGGGNEQFF. The DNA for the CDR3 is TGTGCCAGCAGCGTAGATGGCGGGGGGGGGAATGAGCAGTTCTTC.